This T cell receptor (beta chain) was observed in a study of response to subunit inactivated influenza vaccine. MiXCR was run by TCRdb on the RT-PCR reads, yielding one entry per CDR3 protein. This repertoire shows about 520,000 distinct CDR3 sequences, roughly 9.8% found once; its top ten account for approximately 12%. The study, taken as a whole, reports: Few additional T cells are recruited per seasonal influenza vaccination, authors suggested.

Germline-derived CDR1 and CDR2 are SQVTM and ANQGSEA. The V gene end was trimmed by 6 bases and the J gene end by 3 bases; junction bases not matched to a gene: 4. The CDR3 loop spans 12 amino acids. This clonotype was recorded many times. Its antigen is unknown. The specimen comprised PBMCs from blood, sampled 45 days after vaccination. The source of this sequence is a man aged 45-65 years who received an inactivated influenza vaccine. The chain couples TRBV29-1 to TRBJ1-2, with 7 positions matching TRBD1. CDR3 loop: CSVPGQDYGYTF. Here the CDR3 DNA reads TGCAGCGTCCCCGGACAGGACTATGGCTACACCTTC.